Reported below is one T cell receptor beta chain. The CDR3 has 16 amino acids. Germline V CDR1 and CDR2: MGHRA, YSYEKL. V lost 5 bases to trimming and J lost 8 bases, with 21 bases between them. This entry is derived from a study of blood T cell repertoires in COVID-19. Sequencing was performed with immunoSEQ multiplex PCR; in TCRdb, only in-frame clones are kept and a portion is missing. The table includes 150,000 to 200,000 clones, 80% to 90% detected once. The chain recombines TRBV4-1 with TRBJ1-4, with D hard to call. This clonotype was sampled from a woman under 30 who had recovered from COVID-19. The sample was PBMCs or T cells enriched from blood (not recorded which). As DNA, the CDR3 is TGCGCCAGCAGCTACCTGACGGGGTCTATAGGAGAAAAACTGTTTTTT. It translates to CASSYLTGSIGEKLFF.